This T cell receptor beta chain appears in the sequencing data of a study of blood T cell repertoires in COVID-19. Study-level information: From the United States, Italy and Spain came samples of acute and convalescent COVID-19.

Per the study methods: Quantification of nucleated cells was approximated via reference gene primer amplification. Only in-frame clones appear in the TCRdb table, and some are missing; sequencing was by immunoSEQ multiplex PCR. That table furnishes V, J and clone size, whereas the DNA furnished D and trimming. The sample has under 300,000 clones; approximately 83% are singletons. This study enrolled people aged about 18 to 100 from 24 US geographic areas. The source is a middle-aged woman with acute COVID-19. The source material was PBMCs or T cells enriched from blood (not recorded which).

CDR3 residues: CASSPNRVNTEAFF. Written as DNA, the CDR3 is TGTGCCAGCAGTCCCAATCGGGTTAACACTGAAGCTTTCTTT. This chain connects TRBV28 to TRBJ1-1; D is unclear. Trimming stripped 5 bases from V and 2 bases from J, with 12 bases between. Germline lookup yields CDR1 MDHEN and CDR2 SYDVKM. The CDR3 runs to 14 residues.